Below are 9 T cell receptor beta chains sequenced from a single sample in a study of cytomegalovirus exposure and HLA in healthy donors. The PCR contained 60 Vbeta and 13 Jbeta primers. The method was immunoSEQ multiplex PCR; TCRdb's version includes in-frame clones alone and lacks a portion of them. Of 150,000 to 200,000 clones listed, about 80% were seen once; the top ten hold roughly 4.5%. Specimen: PBMCs. These receptors originate from a woman younger than 45 in good health and CMV-seropositive.

This clone was counted between two and nine times. The V and J genes are TRBV27 and TRBJ2-3, with TRBD1 identical over 7 bases. CDR1 and CDR2 (germline): MNHEY, SMNVEV (reference sequence). There are 15 residues in the CDR3. Losses at the gene ends were 4 bases for V and 1 base for J; bases not matched to a gene: 5. The chain's CDR3 is CASSWKGAGTDTQYF. CDR3 bases: TGTGCCAGCAGTTGGAAGGGGGCGGGCACAGATACGCAGTATTTT.

This clone was counted a single time. The V call is TRBV20-1, the J call TRBJ2-1; D remains ambiguous. Per the germline V gene, CDR1 is DFQATT and CDR2 is SNEGSKA (reference sequence). V was cut by 3 bases and J by 3 bases, with 3 bases left in between. CDR3 length: 11 amino acids. CDR3 bases: TGCAGTGCTAGCCTCTACAATGAGCAGTTCTTC. Its translation: CSASLYNEQFF.

The chain links TRBV5-6 to TRBJ2-1; D possibly corresponds to TRBD2 (5 bases). CDR1 and CDR2 (germline): SGHDT, YYEEEE. The CDR3 spans 17 residues. Trimming took off 0 bases at V and 3 bases at J, with 16 bases between the two ends. CDR3 in amino acids: CASSLGAGSKFYNEQFF. The CDR3 DNA reads TGTGCCAGCAGCTTGGGTGCGGGTAGCAAGTTCTACAATGAGCAGTTCTTC.

The chain is built from TRBV4-3 and TRBJ2-7; no firm D call. The germline V gene encodes CDR1 LGHNA and CDR2 YSLEER. The V end lost 1 base, the J end lost 3 bases, and 7 bases lay between the germline ends. The CDR3 length is 13 residues. The CDR3, as DNA: TGCGCCAGCAGCCAAGCGCCCTACTACGAGCAGTACTTC. Amino acid sequence: CASSQAPYYEQYF.

The chain joins TRBV27 to TRBJ1-1; 10 nucleotides align to TRBD1. From germline, CDR1 is MNHEY and CDR2 SMNVEV (reference sequence). With V trimmed by 8 bases and J by 4 bases, 13 bases remained unmatched. The CDR3 is made up of 16 amino acids. The CDR3 nucleotides are TGTGCCAGCCTGACACTCCGGGACAGGGGTAGCACTGAAGCTTTCTTT. This encodes CASLTLRDRGSTEAFF.

V usage is TRBV5-1 and J usage is TRBJ2-1; TRBD2 is a possible D gene (7 bases). Trimming stripped 2 bases from V and 4 bases from J, with 22 bases between. The CDR3 spans 18 residues. Germline CDR1 reads SGHRS; CDR2 reads YFSETQ. CDR3 sequence: CASSFSPWGRDTYNEQFF. CDR3 nucleotide sequence: TGCGCCAGCAGCTTTTCTCCGTGGGGGAGGGACACGTACAATGAGCAGTTCTTC.

The rearrangement uses TRBV27 and TRBJ1-1; 7 bases match TRBD1. Looked up from germline, CDR1 is MNHEY and CDR2 is SMNVEV (reference sequence). V lost 5 bases to trimming and J lost 0 bases; unmatched junction nucleotides: 9. There are 16 residues in the CDR3. In DNA, the CDR3 is TGTGCCAGCAGTATTAGTAGGGGGCTAATGAACACTGAAGCTTTCTTT. Protein: CASSISRGLMNTEAFF.

The rearrangement joins TRBV27 to TRBJ2-1; TRBD2 matches at 8 bases. Germline V gene lookup returns CDR1 MNHEY and CDR2 SMNVEV (reference sequence). The CDR3 loop spans 16 amino acids. The V and J ends lost 8 bases and 3 bases, in that order; junction bases with no gene match: 12. CDR3 loop: CASAISGNEFYNEQFF. The CDR3 nucleotides read TGTGCCAGCGCCATTAGCGGGAACGAGTTCTACAATGAGCAGTTCTTC.

The rearrangement links TRBV29-1 to TRBJ2-2; 7 bases match TRBD1. Germline lookup yields CDR1 SQVTM and CDR2 ANQGSEA. V was pared by 3 bases and J by 2 bases, with 3 bases of the junction left unmatched. The CDR3 loop spans 14 amino acids. The CDR3 DNA sequence: TGCAGCGTTGATGGGACAGAAAACACCGGGGAGCTGTTTTTT. This codes for CSVDGTENTGELFF.